This record concerns one TCR beta chain sequence. The V end was cut by 4 bases, the J end by 10 bases, with 14 bases between. Germline CDR1 reads SGDLS; CDR2 reads YYNGEE. This CDR3 has 12 amino acids. Clones were read by immunoSEQ multiplex PCR, and TCRdb kept only the in-frame ones, dropping some. The sample shows thousands of clones, about 80% of them seen only once. The data were taken from a study of neoadjuvant nivolumab and ipilimumab in lung cancer. The genes are TRBV9 and TRBJ1-2; D remains unclear. Specimen: tumor tissue, collected after neoadjuvant nivolumab, alone or with ipilimumab, at or shortly before surgery. The TCR comes from an adult with non-small cell lung cancer. This chain's CDR3 is CASSTSAGDYTF. The CDR3 nucleotides are TGTGCCAGCAGCACCTCGGCCGGGGACTACACCTTC.